This entry lists 15 T cell receptor beta chains sequenced from one sample in a study of low-dose radiotherapy and immunotherapy resistance in tumors. First-strand cDNA relied on TRAV- and TRBV-specific primers spanning alpha and beta chains. TCRs underwent around 18 PCR cycles of amplification with a constant-region primer and V-primer adapter. MiXCR, run by TCRdb on the reads, gives a single entry per CDR3 protein. Among tens of thousands of distinct CDR3 sequences, 18% were seen once, and the ten largest hold 5.9%. Regarding time point: before trial treatment. The material was PBMCs, obtained before treatment. The receptors were gathered from a male donor with prostate cancer.

This clonotype was detected many times. The gene calls are TRBV7-2 and TRBJ2-3; 7 bases agree with TRBD2. The CDR3 runs 16 residues. V dropped 4 bases and J dropped 7; count of bases not matched to a gene: 14. Germline values: CDR1 SGHTA, CDR2 FQGNSA. As DNA, the CDR3 is TGTGCCAGCAGCTCCTCCGGGGCGGGGGTCTTCCATACGCAGTATTTT. It translates to CASSSSGAGVFHTQYF.

In this sample, this clonotype turned up many times. The V and J genes are TRBV3-1 and TRBJ1-3; D not certain. The CDR3 is made up of 15 amino acids. Trimming shortened V by 2 bases and J by 2 bases, and 10 bases separated the two germline ends. CDR1 is LGHDT and CDR2 is YNNKEL in the germline V gene (reference sequence). CDR3 nucleotides: TGTGCCAGCAGCCAAATGCCAGGCGCTGGAAACACCATATATTTT. Translation: CASSQMPGAGNTIYF.

This clonotype was seen repeatedly, ten times or more. CDR3 protein: CASRTQGRTEAFF. CDR3 in DNA: TGTGCCAGCAGGACACAGGGTAGGACTGAAGCTTTCTTT. The chain carries TRBV28 and TRBJ1-1; tentative D call: TRBD1 (6 bases). The V end lost 6 bases, the J end lost 5 bases, and 13 bases lay between the germline ends. This CDR3 spans 13 amino acids. The germline gives CDR1 MDHEN, CDR2 SYDVKM.

This clonotype was seen many times. The rearrangement links TRBV5-1 to TRBJ2-7, with TRBD2 matching over 11 bases. The V gene's germline CDR1 is SGHRS and CDR2 YFSETQ. The CDR3 contains 15 residues. The trim removed 1 base at V and 4 bases at J, leaving 4 bases unmatched. Here the CDR3 DNA reads TGCGCCAGCAGCTTGACTAGCGGGAGTGTGTACGAGCAGTACTTC. It encodes CASSLTSGSVYEQYF.

The J gene is TRBJ2-3, the V gene TRBV5-4, with D hard to call. Germline V gene sequence: CDR1 SGHNT, CDR2 YYREEE (reference sequence). CDR3 length: 14 amino acids. Trimming removed 2 bases from V and 1 base from J, with 8 bases in between. CDR3 bases: TGTGCCAGCAGCTTCGGACGCCGCACAGATACGCAGTATTTT. Translated: CASSFGRRTDTQYF.

This clonotype was detected ten times or more. The CDR3 loop is CASSLLAASGDQETQYF. CDR3 coding DNA: TGTGCCAGCAGCTTGCTAGCGGCTAGCGGGGACCAAGAGACCCAGTACTTC. This chain links TRBV5-5 with TRBJ2-5, with 9 positions matching TRBD2. V shed 1 base, J shed 0 bases, and the junction held 7 bases outside the gene matches. CDR1 SGHKS and CDR2 YYEKEE come from the germline V gene (reference sequence). The CDR3 has 17 residues.

Worth noting for this clonotype: A much larger clone lies a single base off, so this may be a read error. CDR3 amino acids: CASTWGGGRETQYF. CDR3 DNA sequence: TGTGCCAGCACCTGGGGGGGGGGCCGGGAGACCCAGTACTTC. The chain carries TRBV7-9 and TRBJ2-5; possible D gene TRBD2, 7 bases. The CDR3 sequence is 14 residues long. Trimming took 7 bases from V and 5 from J, leaving 17 bases between them. Germline V gene lookup returns CDR1 SEHNR and CDR2 FQNEAQ (reference sequence).

The chain recombines TRBV6-2 or TRBV6-3 with TRBJ2-4; 8 nucleotides align to TRBD1. The CDR3 contains 14 residues. V was pared by 7 bases and J by 8 bases, with 10 bases of the junction left unmatched. Germline V gene lookup returns CDR1 MNHEY and CDR2 SVGEGT. The CDR3 DNA follows: TGTGCCAGCACCCCCAGGCAGGGGGCTGACATTCAGTACTTC. Translating gives CASTPRQGADIQYF.

This clonotype came up a few times. The rearrangement uses TRBV25-1 and TRBJ2-7; TRBD1 is a possible D gene (7 bases). V lost 4 bases to trimming and J lost 3 bases, with 13 bases between them. The CDR3 consists of 14 residues. Germline V gene data show CDR1 as MGHDK and CDR2 as SYGVNS. CDR3 residues: CASSVTGEVYEQYF. The CDR3 nucleotides read TGTGCCAGCAGTGTCACAGGGGAGGTCTACGAGCAGTACTTC.

There are many counts of this clonotype. V is TRBV11-2 and J is TRBJ2-1; TRBD2 aligns across 10 bases. Germline trimming cut 5 bases from V and 8 bases from J; bases unmatched to any gene: 9. Germline CDR1 SGHAT, CDR2 FQNNGV. The CDR3 has 15 residues. The CDR3 spells CASSLSGRPRDEQFF. The CDR3 nucleotides are TGTGCCAGCAGCCTTAGCGGGAGGCCCAGGGATGAGCAGTTCTTC.

This clonotype appeared many times. The gene calls are TRBV18 and TRBJ2-5, with D maybe TRBD2 (5 bases). Trimming removed 1 base at V and 5 bases at J, with 14 bases between. The CDR3 consists of 15 residues. Germline CDR1 reads KGHSH; CDR2 reads LQKENI. CDR3 coding DNA: TGTGCCAGCTCACCACGGGTCCCACGAGGGGAGACCCAGTACTTC. Translation: CASSPRVPRGETQYF. Supplemented by reference TRBV18 and TRBJ2-5, the full variable domain reads NAGVMQNPRHLVRRRGQEARLRCSPMKGHSHVYWYRQLPEEGLKFMVYLQKENIIDESGMPKERFSAEFPKEGPSILRIQQVVRGDSAAYFCASSPRVPRGETQYFGPGTRLLVL.

There are many counts of this clonotype. V usage is TRBV5-1 and J usage is TRBJ1-1; 7 bases map to TRBD1. Looked up from germline, CDR1 is SGHRS and CDR2 is YFSETQ. The trim removed 3 bases at V and 3 bases at J, leaving 14 bases unmatched. The CDR3 contains 17 residues. The chain's CDR3 is CASSYHSVLTGYTEAFF. CDR3 DNA sequence: TGCGCCAGCAGCTACCATTCGGTTTTGACAGGGTACACTGAAGCTTTCTTT.

This clonotype was counted a few times. The DNA is omitted, as the CDR3 cannot be located on it reliably, and the CDR3 follows TCRdb's listing. The chain employs TRBV27 and TRBJ2-2. Per the germline V gene, CDR1 is MNHEY and CDR2 is SMNVEV (reference sequence). The CDR3 is made up of 14 amino acids, end residues included. The CDR3 is CASSLSSTGELFFF.

This clonotype was recorded many times. The V call is TRBV19, the J call TRBJ2-7, with D perhaps TRBD2 (7 bases). The germline CDR1 and CDR2 sequences are LNHDA and SQIVND (reference sequence). Deletions cut 4 bases from V and 2 bases from J, with 18 bases between. The CDR3 is 16 residues long. The CDR3 sequence is CASSTPGRGGTYEQYF. The CDR3 DNA reads as TGTGCCAGTAGTACCCCGGGTAGGGGGGGCACCTACGAGCAGTACTTC.

This clonotype came up many times. V usage is TRBV27 and J usage is TRBJ2-1; 8 positions agree with TRBD2. The CDR3 consists of 16 residues. V lost 2 bases to trimming and J lost 3 bases; unmatched junction nucleotides: 6. Looked up from germline, CDR1 is MNHEY and CDR2 is SMNVEV (reference sequence). The CDR3 sequence: CASSLNSGGGYNEQFF. Written as DNA, the CDR3 is TGTGCCAGCAGTTTAAACAGCGGGGGTGGCTACAATGAGCAGTTCTTC.